These T cell receptor beta chains were read from a single sample in a study of blood T cell repertoires in COVID-19. Method: immunoSEQ multiplex PCR; TCRdb's copy keeps in-frame clones and lacks some. The sample lists 95,000 to 100,000 clones, roughly four fifths seen once, with roughly a tenth in the top ten. The material sequenced was peripheral blood. All receptors derive from a man aged 65 to 79 with acute or convalescent COVID-19. The conserved cysteine and the conserved F or W are not part of the CDR3 here. The order of the fields is V gene, J gene, CDR3 protein.

TRBV4-3,TRBJ2-3,ASSQEPGDEDTQY
TRBV3-1/TRBV3-2,TRBJ1-3,ASRRTPERSGNTIY
TRBV6-5,TRBJ2-2,ASRTAGMNTGELF
TRBV19,TRBJ1-1,ASRDRGPSDTEAF
TRBV19,TRBJ2-1,ASSPLAGVYNEQF
TRBV5-6,TRBJ2-5,ASSFSTLRETQY
TRBV2,TRBJ2-1,ASTFISGGRYNEQF
TRBV28,TRBJ1-2,ASRGQGVYGYT
TRBV19,TRBJ1-1,ASSSPDRDIITEAF
TRBV15,TRBJ1-5,ATSRDGTVINQPQH
TRBV5-4,TRBJ2-3,ASSPAKGGPSDTQY
TRBV4-1,TRBJ2-7,ASSQVQREGHEQY
TRBV24-1,TRBJ1-2,ATSDFREGYGYT
TRBV18,TRBJ2-1,ASSPPGTSGSYEQF
TRBV7-2,TRBJ2-7,ASSLARTGDEQY
TRBV4-1,TRBJ1-1,ASSQDRLVGPEAF
TRBV28,TRBJ1-1,ASSTGQGNTEAF
TRBV5-1,TRBJ2-5,ASSSQPSGEETQY
TRBV19,TRBJ1-3,ATHGVVSGNTIY
TRBV5-8,TRBJ1-1,ASSPWSGLNTEAF
TRBV2,TRBJ2-7,ASSNSGVSWASSYEQY
TRBV7-8,TRBJ2-7,ASSSSRLAGNYEQY
TRBV15,TRBJ2-3,ATSRGGTSGNTQY
TRBV6-5,TRBJ2-7,ASIPQGFYEQY
TRBV7-2,TRBJ1-1,ASSFDFLAAEAF
TRBV7-8,TRBJ2-1,ASSFFLSSYNEQF
TRBV27,TRBJ1-3,ASSLNAGLGNTIY
TRBV6-5,TRBJ1-1,ASSYVQNTEAF
TRBV27,TRBJ1-2,ASGRLSFGYT
TRBV5-5,TRBJ1-2,ASSLGPPGGRYGYT
TRBV7-3,TRBJ1-1,ASRRQMNTEAF
TRBV30,TRBJ2-1,AWSVRTSGYNEQF
TRBV11-2,TRBJ2-7,ASSLSGQGALYEQY
TRBV10-3,TRBJ1-4,ATSGGDNEKLF
TRBV2,TRBJ2-4,ASSAGHLNIQY
TRBV5-5,TRBJ2-1,ASSLAWTSSQDEQF
TRBV12-3/TRBV12-4,TRBJ1-6,ASSFRRGSPLH
TRBV9,TRBJ1-1,ASSDASGLTEAF
TRBV7-8,TRBJ1-6,ASSPGTKNSPLH
TRBV5-6,TRBJ1-5,ASSFNPLFRRNQPQH
TRBV18,TRBJ1-6,ASSPHYPQGDSPLH
TRBV7-2,TRBJ1-4,ASSFGGANEKLF
TRBV12-5,TRBJ2-1,ASGLGRGSSYNEQF
TRBV27,TRBJ1-6,ATSRDRDSYNSPLH
TRBV30,TRBJ1-1,AWRTRQTNTEAF
TRBV15,TRBJ1-1,ATSRGQGMNTEAF